This T cell receptor beta chain stems from a study of OX40 agonist ivuxolimab in advanced cancers. This clone occurred once. V lost 0 bases, J lost 1 base, and 4 bases stayed unmatched. Germline V gene lookup returns CDR1 KGHSH and CDR2 LQKENI. The CDR3 covers 16 residues. Assay: immunoSEQ multiplex PCR; the TCRdb copy retains only in-frame clones and omits some. The table has 85,000 to 100,000 clones, approximately 95% seen once. The sequence derives from an adult with an advanced solid tumor such as melanoma, head and neck, liver or kidney cancer. The genes are TRBV18 and TRBJ2-3, with 7 bases matching TRBD2. Specimen: CD4+ or CD8+ T cells sorted from blood, collected in a trial of the OX40 agonist ivuxolimab. The CDR3 sequence: CASSPPKRGGTDTQYF. CDR3 coding DNA: TGTGCCAGCTCACCACCGAAGCGGGGTGGCACAGATACGCAGTATTTT.